Below, 29 T cell receptor beta chains from the same sample are listed, as sequenced in a study of neurological immune-mediated disorders. TCRdb re-called the 5' RACE reads through MiXCR, storing one row per CDR3 protein. The table records 45,000 to 65,000 distinct CDR3 sequences, approximately 9.2% of them present only once. Time point: longitudinal time-point 3. Material for sequencing was PBMCs. The receptor source for this set is a woman aged 35 to 49 in good health.

This clonotype was counted at least ten times. The chain links TRBV29-1 to TRBJ1-1; TRBD1 is a possible D gene (5 bases). Trimming shortened V by 3 bases and J by 0 bases, and 11 bases separated the two germline ends. The CDR3 has 14 amino acids. Germline loops: CDR1 SQVTM, CDR2 ANQGSEA. The CDR3 nucleotides are TGCAGCGTTGAGGGGACCGCTATGAACACTGAAGCTTTCTTT. Residues: CSVEGTAMNTEAFF.

V gene TRBV4-2 combines with J gene TRBJ2-7; the D gene is possibly TRBD2 (6 bases). CDR3 length equals 14 residues. The ends were cut back, 4 bases at V and 2 bases at J, with 12 bases in the middle. Per the germline V gene, CDR1 is LGHNA and CDR2 is YNFKEQ. The DNA for the CDR3 is TGTGCCAGCAGCCTCGTGGAGGGGACCTACGAGCAGTACTTC. Protein product: CASSLVEGTYEQYF.

This clonotype was found many times. The genes are TRBV4-1 and TRBJ1-5; a possible D gene is TRBD1 (5 bases). Trimming stripped 3 bases from V and 0 bases from J, with 12 bases between. Per the germline V gene, CDR1 is MGHRA and CDR2 is YSYEKL. This CDR3 has 16 amino acids. CDR3 DNA sequence: TGCGCCAGCAGCCATGGGGGGAGGTATAGCAATCAGCCCCAGCATTTT. This encodes CASSHGGRYSNQPQHF.

This clonotype was observed many times. The rearrangement joins TRBV24-1 to TRBJ2-1; D not resolved. Trimming took off 4 bases at V and 1 base at J, with 10 bases between the two ends. The CDR3 spans 15 residues. Germline CDR1 and CDR2: KGHDR and SFDVKD. The CDR3 spells CATSEAKGSYNEQFF. The CDR3 region has the DNA TGTGCCACCAGTGAAGCAAAAGGGTCCTACAATGAGCAGTTCTTC.

This clonotype was seen many times. The chain links TRBV12-3 or TRBV12-4 to TRBJ2-2, with 8 bases fitting TRBD2. V shed 5 bases, J shed 1 base, and the junction held 3 bases outside the gene matches. The length of the CDR3 is 15 residues. The CDR3 protein is CASSAAGGNTGELFF. The CDR3 nucleotides read TGTGCCAGCAGTGCCGCGGGAGGGAACACCGGGGAGCTGTTTTTT.

This clonotype has just a few counts. The chain carries TRBV20-1 and TRBJ2-3, with 9 bases fitting TRBD2. V trimming: 6 bases; J trimming: 2 bases; junction bases outside the gene matches: 21. The germline V gene encodes CDR1 DFQATT and CDR2 SNEGSKA (reference sequence). CDR3 length: 19 residues. The CDR3 DNA reads TGCAGTGCCGGCGGAGAATCTGCGGGAGGGCCGGGTCCCACAGATACGCAGTATTTT. Protein sequence: CSAGGESAGGPGPTDTQYF.

This clonotype was seen many times. V and J are TRBV7-2 and TRBJ2-7, with 8 bases aligning to TRBD1. The CDR3 contains 15 residues. V shed 3 bases, J shed 7 bases, and the junction held 11 bases outside the gene matches. Germline CDR1 SGHTA, CDR2 FQGNSA. CDR3 loop: CASSLAPGQAEEQYF. In DNA form, the CDR3 reads TGTGCCAGCAGCTTGGCCCCGGGACAGGCAGAAGAGCAGTACTTC.

As concerns this clonotype: A much larger clone differs by one base, so this may be a read error. The chain uses TRBV25-1 and TRBJ2-2; D possibly corresponds to TRBD2 (5 bases). Germline assignment: CDR1 MGHDK and CDR2 SYGVNS. This CDR3 is built from 14 residues. In DNA, the CDR3 is TGTGCCAGCACTTCACAGCTTTACACCGGGGTGCTGTTTTTT. This translates into CASTSQLYTGVLFF.

The V call is TRBV5-1, the J call TRBJ1-2; no clear D gene. Germline V gives CDR1 SGHRS, CDR2 YFSETQ. The CDR3 runs to 14 residues. Between the trimmed V and J ends, which lost 0 bases and 0 bases, there was a span of 6 bases. CDR3 sequence: CASSLDPANYGYTF. As DNA, the CDR3 is TGCGCCAGCAGCTTGGACCCAGCTAACTATGGCTACACCTTC.

V gene TRBV12-5 combines with J gene TRBJ1-5; TRBD1 aligns across 7 bases. With V trimmed by 6 bases and J by 5 bases, 7 bases remained unmatched. Germline V gene data show CDR1 as LGHNT and CDR2 as FRNRAP. The CDR3 extends over 14 amino acids. The CDR3 DNA is TGTGCTAGTGGCCCACAGGGGCTCTATCAGCCCCAGCATTTT. Translating gives CASGPQGLYQPQHF.

The chain is built from TRBV7-2 and TRBJ2-1; 14 bases are shared with TRBD2. Per the germline V gene, CDR1 is SGHTA and CDR2 is FQGNSA. This CDR3 region has 16 residues. Germline trimming cut 5 bases from V and 9 bases from J; bases unmatched to any gene: 9. The CDR3 coding sequence is TGTGCCAGCAGCCCCGGGACTAGCGGGAGTGTGAGTGAGCAGTTCTTC. Protein sequence: CASSPGTSGSVSEQFF.

This clonotype was observed at least ten times. The chain carries TRBV5-1 and TRBJ2-3; TRBD1 or TRBD2 may be the D gene (6 bases each). The CDR3 spans 14 residues. V was trimmed by 0 bases and J by 6 bases, leaving 11 bases between them. Germline V gene sequence: CDR1 SGHRS, CDR2 YFSETQ. The CDR3 DNA reads as TGCGCCAGCAGCTTGGCCACGGGGGCTGATACGCAGTATTTT. As protein: CASSLATGADTQYF.

In its sample, this clonotype was seen many times. The J gene is TRBJ1-4, the V gene TRBV6-5; D call uncertain. This CDR3 region has 12 residues. Trimming pared 2 bases from V and 8 bases from J, leaving 6 bases between. Per the germline V gene, CDR1 is MNHEY and CDR2 is SVGAGI. CDR3 region: CASSYRVEKLFF. As DNA, the CDR3 is TGTGCCAGCAGTTACAGGGTAGAAAAACTGTTTTTT.

This clonotype was counted many times. The V call is TRBV7-2, the J call TRBJ2-2; TRBD2 agrees at 7 bases. CDR1 SGHTA and CDR2 FQGNSA come from the germline V gene. CDR3 length: 17 amino acids. V dropped 5 bases and J dropped 5; count of bases not matched to a gene: 14. The CDR3, as DNA: TGTGCCAGCAGCGCACTCCCCGGGGGGTTTGGTACCGGGGAGCTGTTTTTT. It encodes CASSALPGGFGTGELFF.

In its sample, this clonotype was seen many times. The rearrangement joins TRBV10-3 to TRBJ2-7; D call uncertain. The CDR3 consists of 11 residues. The V gene's germline CDR1 is ENHRY and CDR2 SYGVKD. V was trimmed by 4 bases and J by 3 bases, leaving 4 bases between them. The CDR3 coding sequence is TGTGCCATCAGTGCGGGCTACGAGCAGTACTTC. Translated: CAISAGYEQYF.

At least ten counts were recorded for this clonotype. V and J are TRBV5-1 and TRBJ1-3, with 11 positions matching TRBD1. V shed 7 bases and J 0 bases; nucleotides not matched to a gene: 3. The CDR3 is made up of 15 amino acids. Germline V gene data show CDR1 as SGHRS and CDR2 as YFSETQ. The CDR3 reads CASGQGAASGNTIYF. The CDR3 bases are TGCGCCAGCGGACAGGGGGCAGCCTCTGGAAACACCATATATTTT.

The table lists this clonotype with many counts. The chain employs TRBV20-1 and TRBJ1-2; D call uncertain. The V end was cut by 6 bases, the J end by 4 bases, with 18 bases between. This CDR3 is built from 14 residues. Germline V gene sequence: CDR1 DFQATT, CDR2 SNEGSKA (reference sequence). The CDR3 reads CSAKPDGRLYGYTF. CDR3 DNA sequence: TGCAGTGCCAAACCGGACGGACGTCTCTATGGCTACACCTTC.

The rearrangement links TRBV6-2 or TRBV6-3 to TRBJ2-3; perhaps TRBD2 as D (5 bases). This CDR3 region has 16 residues. The germline V gene encodes CDR1 MNHEY and CDR2 SVGEGT. Trimming cost V 5 bases and J 2 bases, with 17 bases left between them. Here the CDR3 DNA reads TGTGCCAGCAGTCCTCTGGAGCGGATACACACAGATACGCAGTATTTT. This translates into CASSPLERIHTDTQYF.

The chain couples TRBV20-1 to TRBJ1-1; 7 bases fit TRBD1. The germline gives CDR1 DFQATT, CDR2 SNEGSKA (reference sequence). This CDR3 region has 10 residues. Germline trimming cut 6 bases from V and 10 bases from J; bases unmatched to any gene: 5. CDR3 coding DNA: TGCAGTGCCATGGACAGGAGAGCTTTCTTT. Its translation: CSAMDRRAFF.

This clonotype was picked up many times. The V gene is TRBV7-3, the J gene TRBJ1-6; D unclear. The V and J ends lost 4 bases and 8 bases respectively, with 9 bases between them. Germline loops: CDR1 SGHTA, CDR2 FQGTGA. CDR3 length: 13 amino acids. CDR3 sequence reads: CASSSRPDSPLHF. As DNA, the CDR3 is TGTGCCAGCAGCTCGAGACCAGATTCACCCCTCCACTTT.

This clonotype was found many times. This chain links TRBV29-1 with TRBJ1-2, with D perhaps matching TRBD1 (6 bases). The CDR3 runs to 13 residues. V dropped 6 bases and J dropped 4 bases, with 15 bases sitting between them. Per germline, CDR1 SQVTM and CDR2 ANQGSEA. Here the CDR3 reads CSVGQYGTYGYTF. CDR3 nucleotide sequence: TGCAGCGTAGGACAGTACGGGACCTATGGCTACACCTTC.

This clonotype came up many times. The chain carries TRBV5-1 and TRBJ1-2; tentatively, D is TRBD1 (5 bases). The CDR3 covers 14 residues. Deletions cut 4 bases from V and 5 bases from J, with 15 bases between. Germline CDR1 reads SGHRS; CDR2 reads YFSETQ. CDR3 sequence: CASSTTGTYYGYTF. The CDR3 DNA reads TGCGCCAGCAGCACGACCGGGACCTATTATGGCTACACCTTC.

The chain carries TRBV6-2 or TRBV6-3 and TRBJ1-1; D remains ambiguous. The CDR3 runs 16 residues. Per the germline V gene, CDR1 is MNHEY and CDR2 is SVGEGT. V shed 0 bases and J shed 4 bases, with 15 bases lying between them. CDR3 in DNA: TGTGCCAGCAGTTACTCGAAGCCAGAGTGGGCCACTGAAGCTTTCTTT. It codes for CASSYSKPEWATEAFF.

This clonotype has at least ten counts. The chain is built from TRBV29-1 and TRBJ2-3; 7 bases agree with TRBD2. CDR3 length equals 14 residues. The germline gives CDR1 SQVTM, CDR2 ANQGSEA. V lost 4 bases to trimming and J lost 5 bases; unmatched junction nucleotides: 9. The CDR3 region has the DNA TGCAGCGTTGCGGGGGGAGGGGCCGTAGATACGCAGTATTTT. Its translation is CSVAGGGAVDTQYF.

This clonotype turned up a few times. This chain uses TRBV5-1 with TRBJ1-2; TRBD1 is a possible D gene (5 bases). The CDR3 totals 14 residues. V shed 2 bases and J shed 1 base, with 9 bases lying between them. CDR1 and CDR2 from the germline V gene are SGHRS and YFSETQ. CDR3 sequence: CASSFEGFNYGYTF. In DNA, the CDR3 is TGCGCCAGCAGCTTCGAGGGGTTTAACTATGGCTACACCTTC.

This clonotype has a count of ten or more. The V gene is TRBV3-1, the J gene TRBJ2-6; 8 bases are shared with TRBD1. The germline gives CDR1 LGHDT, CDR2 YNNKEL (reference sequence). The CDR3 runs 19 residues. V dropped 4 bases and J dropped 0; count of bases not matched to a gene: 11. CDR3 coding DNA: TGTGCCAGCAGCCCCTATCGGTTGACAGGGGACTCTGGGGCCAACGTCCTGACTTTC. Residues: CASSPYRLTGDSGANVLTF.

The sample holds many counts of this clonotype. The chain uses TRBV3-1 and TRBJ2-7, with 9 bases that match TRBD1. The CDR3 is 15 amino acids. Germline-derived CDR1 and CDR2 are LGHDT and YNNKEL (reference sequence). J gave up 6 bases and V 6 bases, and 12 bases lay outside the gene matches. The DNA for the CDR3 is TGTGCCAGCAGTGACGCAGGACAGGGGCCCAGCGAGCAGTACTTC. The encoded protein is CASSDAGQGPSEQYF.

In this sample, this clonotype turned up many times. The J gene is TRBJ2-1, the V gene TRBV20-1, with 7 bases aligning to TRBD2. The CDR3 is 14 residues long. Germline trimming cut 3 bases from V and 7 bases from J; bases unmatched to any gene: 9. Germline V gene data show CDR1 as DFQATT and CDR2 as SNEGSKA (reference sequence). CDR3 bases: TGCAGTGCTAGGTCGGGGAGGGCCAGAAATGAGCAGTTCTTC. Its protein is CSARSGRARNEQFF.

This clonotype has at least ten counts. The rearrangement joins TRBV29-1 to TRBJ1-1, with D unclear. Germline lookup yields CDR1 SQVTM and CDR2 ANQGSEA. V was pared by 0 bases and J by 6 bases, with 8 bases between. The CDR3 runs to 12 residues. The CDR3 DNA reads as TGCAGCGTTGAAGAGAGACTGGCTGAAGCTTTCTTT. Translating it yields CSVEERLAEAFF.